The clone carrying this T cell receptor (beta chain) was detected only a few times. Its antigen remains unidentified. Primers included in the PCR were 60 Vbeta and 13 Jbeta primers. Measured with immunoSEQ multiplex PCR; TCRdb has only the in-frame clones, and not every one. Of under 200,000 clones in the sample, about 75% were seen once. These data belong to a study of cytomegalovirus exposure and HLA in healthy donors. Broader study findings: The dataset shows that most TCR sequences were rare, while some public TCRs occurred in many donors.

The CDR3 is 16 amino acids. CDR1 LNHDA and CDR2 SQIVND come from the germline V gene (reference sequence). V shed 5 bases and J 5 bases; nucleotides not matched to a gene: 8. V usage is TRBV19 and J usage is TRBJ1-6; 8 nucleotides line up with TRBD1. The TCR comes from a man over 45 in good health and CMV-seropositive. Sequencing was carried out using PBMCs. The CDR3 region is CASSPFGQGDNSPLHF. CDR3 coding DNA: TGTGCCAGTAGTCCCTTTGGACAGGGCGATAATTCACCCCTCCACTTT.